A selection of T cell receptor beta chains follows, all from one sample in a study of blood T cell repertoires in COVID-19. The data were produced by immunoSEQ multiplex PCR, yet TCRdb's version contains in-frame clones alone and is incomplete. Of some 61,000 clones in the sample, around 89% were seen once. Sequences were obtained from peripheral blood. The receptors originated from a man in his 60s with acute or convalescent COVID-19. CDR3s include the opening cysteine and the closing phenylalanine or tryptophan. The D gene is left open where the match is weak. Where a row states a size, it is once, few, many or the class of an expanded clone; other rows omit it.

>TRBD1|-|TRBJ1-3|TRBV6-1
CASSEVRQGRAGNTIYF
TGTGCCAGCAGTGAAGTACGACAGGGGCGAGCTGGAAACACCATATATTTT
>-|-|TRBJ1-4|TRBV27
CASSTNRAHNEKLFF
TGTGCCAGCAGTACCAACAGGGCCCATAATGAAAAACTGTTTTTT
>-|-|TRBJ2-2|TRBV7-2
CASSFDPGNTGELFF
TGTGCCAGCAGCTTTGATCCGGGGAACACCGGGGAGCTGTTTTTT
>-|-|TRBJ2-6|TRBV4-2
CASSQGNRNGANVLTF
TGTGCCAGCAGCCAAGGGAACAGGAATGGGGCCAACGTCCTGACTTTC
>-|-|TRBJ1-5|TRBV3-1/TRBV3-2
CASSQQPRTTSNQPQHF
TGTGCCAGCAGCCAGCAACCGAGGACAACCAGCAATCAGCCCCAGCATTTT
>-|few|TRBJ2-5|TRBV19
CASASGQAGETQYF
TGTGCCAGTGCCTCCGGACAGGCGGGGGAGACCCAGTACTTC
>-|-|TRBJ2-3|TRBV7-3
CASSLEPLISTDTQYF
TGTGCCAGCAGCTTAGAGCCTCTAATCAGCACAGATACGCAGTATTTT
>TRBD2|-|TRBJ2-7|TRBV6-6
CASSPTGTSGGAYEQYF
TGTGCCAGCAGTCCGACCGGGACTAGCGGGGGGGCCTACGAGCAGTACTTC
>TRBD1|-|TRBJ1-3|TRBV4-1
CASSQRDREVTIYF
TGCGCCAGCAGCCAAAGAGACAGGGAAGTCACCATATATTTT
>TRBD2|-|TRBJ2-3|TRBV6-1
CASSEGGGSSSTDTQYF
TGTGCCAGCAGTGAAGGGGGGGGAAGTTCTAGCACAGATACGCAGTATTTT
>TRBD1|once|TRBJ1-2|TRBV7-8
CASSLVPTYGTAESYGYTF
TGTGCCAGCAGCTTAGTTCCGACTTACGGGACAGCAGAGTCCTATGGCTACACCTTC
>TRBD1|-|TRBJ2-7|TRBV3-1/TRBV3-2
CASSPPGTDRYEQYF
TGTGCCAGCAGCCCCCCTGGGACAGATCGCTACGAGCAGTACTTC
>-|-|TRBJ2-7|TRBV30
CAWSPRNEQYF
TGTGCCTGGAGCCCGAGAAACGAGCAGTACTTC
>-|once|TRBJ1-3|TRBV24-1
CATSDPLENTIYF
TGTGCCACCAGTGATCCCCTAGAAAACACCATATATTTT
>-|-|TRBJ1-6|TRBV5-6
CASSLGGRSLRDSPLHF
TGTGCCAGCAGCTTGGGGGGCCGGAGCCTTAGGGATTCACCCCTCCACTTT
>-|-|TRBJ2-1|TRBV28
CASSSSGKSSHNEQFF
TGTGCCAGCAGTTCATCCGGGAAATCCTCGCACAATGAGCAGTTCTTC
>-|-|TRBJ2-5|TRBV11-2
CASSLAGSETQYF
TGTGCCAGCAGCTTAGCCGGGTCTGAGACCCAGTACTTC
>-|-|TRBJ2-5|TRBV3-1/TRBV3-2
CASSQPGSQETQYF
TGTGCCAGCAGCCAACCGGGAAGCCAAGAGACCCAGTACTTC
>TRBD1|-|TRBJ1-3|TRBV9
CASSVEGTASGNTIYF
TGTGCCAGCAGCGTAGAAGGGACAGCTTCTGGAAACACCATATATTTT
>-|-|TRBJ1-2|TRBV6-5
CASSLGARVYGYTF
TGTGCCAGCAGTCTGGGGGCGCGAGTCTATGGCTACACCTTC
>TRBD1|-|TRBJ1-5|TRBV6-4
CASTSSGTGDSNQPQHF
TGTGCCAGCACATCGAGCGGGACAGGGGATAGCAATCAGCCCCAGCATTTT
>-|-|TRBJ2-7|TRBV5-4
CASSHRDNSYEQYF
TGTGCCAGCAGCCACCGGGACAACTCCTACGAGCAGTACTTC
>-|-|TRBJ2-2|TRBV7-8
CASSRYRGQFAGELFF
TGTGCCAGCAGCCGATACCGGGGACAATTCGCCGGGGAGCTGTTTTTT
>TRBD1|-|TRBJ1-1|TRBV19
CASSVQGGTEAFF
TGTGCCAGTAGTGTCCAGGGGGGAACTGAAGCTTTCTTT
>TRBD1|once|TRBJ2-5|TRBV7-9
CASRRPGQGETQYF
TGTGCCAGCAGACGACCCGGACAGGGCGAGACCCAGTACTTC
>-|-|TRBJ2-1|TRBV9
CASSPSGSGYNEQFF
TGTGCCAGCAGCCCGTCGGGAAGTGGGTACAATGAGCAGTTCTTC
>TRBD1|-|TRBJ2-7|TRBV7-2
CASSFGSQGALYEQYF
TGTGCCAGCAGCTTTGGGAGTCAGGGGGCCCTCTACGAGCAGTACTTC
>TRBD2|once|TRBJ2-1|TRBV15
CATSRDRGGYNEQFF
TGTGCCACCAGCAGAGATCGCGGGGGATACAATGAGCAGTTCTTC
>-|-|TRBJ1-2|TRBV7-9
CASSLAERQDYGYTF
TGTGCCAGCAGCTTAGCGGAAAGACAGGACTATGGCTACACCTTC
>TRBD2|few|TRBJ2-7|TRBV10-3
CAISARAGGAREQYF
TGTGCCATCAGTGCCAGAGCGGGGGGCGCGAGGGAGCAGTACTTC
>-|-|TRBJ2-3|TRBV4-2
CASSQENTASITQYF
TGTGCCAGCAGCCAAGAAAATACGGCTAGCATAACGCAGTATTTT
>TRBD2|-|TRBJ2-3|TRBV9
CASSPGGAKGTDTQYF
TGTGCCAGCAGCCCGGGGGGGGCGAAGGGCACAGATACGCAGTATTTT
>TRBD1|-|TRBJ2-1|TRBV5-4
CASSSGQGAYNEQFF
TGTGCCAGCAGCTCGGGACAGGGAGCGTACAATGAGCAGTTCTTC
>-|-|TRBJ2-7|TRBV4-1
CASSQVGSYEQYF
TGCGCCAGCAGCCAAGTAGGGAGCTACGAGCAGTACTTC
>-|-|TRBJ1-5|TRBV3-1/TRBV3-2
CASSQLPGSNQPQHF
TGTGCCAGCAGCCAACTACCCGGGAGCAATCAGCCCCAGCATTTT
>TRBD2|-|TRBJ2-4|TRBV7-2
CASSLWGGIGNIQYF
TGTGCCAGCAGCTTATGGGGGGGAATCGGAAACATTCAGTACTTC
>-|-|TRBJ1-6|TRBV6-6
CASRVQDSPLHF
TGTGCCAGCAGAGTACAGGACTCACCCCTCCACTTT
>TRBD1|-|TRBJ1-5|TRBV6-5
CASSRTGDSNQPQHF
TGTGCCAGCAGCCGGACAGGTGATAGCAATCAGCCCCAGCATTTT
>TRBD1|-|TRBJ1-5|TRBV5-8
CASSLDRGQPQHF
TGTGCCAGCAGCTTGGACAGGGGTCAGCCCCAGCATTTT
>-|few|TRBJ2-2|TRBV11-2
CASSQITGPGELFF
TGTGCCAGCAGCCAGATAACAGGCCCCGGGGAGCTGTTTTTT
>TRBD1|-|TRBJ1-6|TRBV30
CAWSVNRGSRWRSSYNSPLHF
TGTGCCTGGAGTGTCAACAGGGGATCGCGATGGAGAAGTTCCTATAATTCACCCCTCCACTTT
>TRBD2|-|TRBJ2-3|TRBV5-1
CASSLSASGGESDTQYF
TGCGCCAGCAGCTTGTCGGCTAGCGGGGGGGAATCAGATACGCAGTATTTT